Below, one TCR beta chain is given with its context. The antigen is undetermined. The PCR was carried out with 60 Vbeta primers and 13 Jbeta primers. Sequencing used immunoSEQ multiplex PCR; TCRdb keeps in-frame clones, though not all of them. Here the sample spans 65,000 to 85,000 clones, around 79% being singletons. This record belongs to a study of cytomegalovirus exposure and HLA in healthy donors. Study results and caveats: When analyzed later, a missense DCLRE1C variant was found to be linked to TCR beta V- and J-gene trimming. CMV serostatus was the sole immune exposure information available. Overall, approximately 150 TCR beta chains were annotated as cytomegalovirus-associated.

The clonotype was recovered from a woman between 40 and 50 years old in good health and CMV-seropositive. The sequenced sample was PBMCs.

The CDR3 nucleotides are TGTGCCAGCAGTGCCCGGACAGGGGTCAAAAACATTCAGTACTTC. This codes for CASSARTGVKNIQYF. J is TRBJ2-4 and V is TRBV2; 9 bases agree with TRBD1. The J segment lost 3 bases and the V segment lost 4 bases, leaving 4 bases of the junction unmatched. The V gene's germline CDR1 is SNHLY and CDR2 FYNNEI. The CDR3 spans 15 residues. The variable domain in full, completed from reference TRBV2 and TRBJ2-4, reads EPEVTQTPSHQVTQMGQEVILRCVPISNHLYFYWYRQILGQKVEFLVSFYNNEISEKSEIFDDQFSVERPDGSNFTLKIRSTKLEDSAMYFCASSARTGVKNIQYFGAGTRLSVL.